Presented here are 13 T cell receptor beta chains from one specimen sequenced in a study of blood T cell repertoires in COVID-19. This table comes from immunoSEQ multiplex PCR, and its TCRdb copy is limited to in-frame clones, with some not included. The table has roughly 180,000 clones, 82% seen once. Sequences were obtained from PBMCs or T cells enriched from blood (not recorded which). Every receptor here comes from a man aged 55 to 70 who had recovered from COVID-19.

This clone showed up just a few times. This sequence joins TRBV5-8 and TRBJ2-3, with D uncertain. CDR1 is SGHTS, CDR2 YDEGEE, per germline. Trimming stripped 1 base from V and 4 bases from J, with 4 bases between. The CDR3 is made up of 12 amino acids. CDR3 nucleotide sequence: TGTGCCAGCAGCTTGATCGCAGATACGCAGTATTTT. It is translated as CASSLIADTQYF.

The rearrangement joins TRBV25-1 to TRBJ2-2; D is uncertain. This CDR3 is built from 12 residues. CDR1 and CDR2 from the germline V gene are MGHDK and SYGVNS. The V and J ends lost 1 base and 7 bases respectively, with 4 bases between them. The CDR3 here is CASSEFGGELFF. CDR3 nucleotides: TGTGCCAGCAGTGAATTCGGCGGGGAGCTGTTTTTT.

The chain links TRBV25-1 to TRBJ1-6, with 9 bases fitting TRBD1. The CDR3 runs 14 residues. J gave up 8 bases and V 6 bases, and 5 bases lay outside the gene matches. Germline-derived CDR1 and CDR2 are MGHDK and SYGVNS. In DNA form, the CDR3 reads TGTGCCAGCAGACAGGGGGCGACGGATTCACCCCTCCACTTT. This sequence encodes CASRQGATDSPLHF.

The chain joins TRBV10-3 to TRBJ2-5, with D possibly being TRBD1 (6 bases). Trimming took off 2 bases at V and 3 bases at J, with 10 bases between the two ends. From germline, CDR1 is ENHRY and CDR2 SYGVKD. The CDR3 length is 14 residues. The CDR3 nucleotides read TGTGCCATCAGTGAGGGGACACAAAAAGAGACCCAGTACTTC. This sequence encodes CAISEGTQKETQYF.

The chain has TRBV4-1 and TRBJ2-2; perhaps TRBD2 as D (6 bases). The germline V gene encodes CDR1 MGHRA and CDR2 YSYEKL. This CDR3 comprises 16 residues. Deletions cut 1 base from V and 1 base from J, with 10 bases between. The CDR3 loop is CASSQAGTLNTGELFF. CDR3 nucleotides: TGCGCCAGCAGCCAAGCCGGGACTCTGAACACCGGGGAGCTGTTTTTT.

V usage is TRBV12-3 or TRBV12-4 and J usage is TRBJ1-1; no clear D gene. Trimming took 1 base from V and 2 from J, leaving 5 bases between them. The CDR3 consists of 13 residues. The CDR3 bases are TGTGCCAGCAGTTTAGACATAAACACTGAAGCTTTCTTT. This gives the protein CASSLDINTEAFF.

V usage is TRBV28 and J usage is TRBJ1-1; perhaps TRBD1 as D (5 bases). V shed 2 bases and J shed 7 bases, with 20 bases lying between them. The CDR3 loop spans 16 amino acids. Germline lookup yields CDR1 MDHEN and CDR2 SYDVKM. Here the CDR3 DNA reads TGTGCCAGCAGTTTACCCCAGGGCACTGGGGGGAATGAAGCTTTCTTT. It encodes CASSLPQGTGGNEAFF.

The J gene is TRBJ1-4, the V gene TRBV2, with unresolved D. V shed 1 base and J shed 8 bases, with 11 bases lying between them. The germline gives CDR1 SNHLY, CDR2 FYNNEI. CDR3 length: 14 amino acids. The CDR3 DNA sequence: TGTGCCAGCAGTGAAGTACCCCCGAGGGAAAAACTGTTTTTT. The encoded protein is CASSEVPPREKLFF.

This rearrangement joins TRBV19 to TRBJ2-2; 7 nucleotides agree with TRBD2. CDR1 is LNHDA and CDR2 is SQIVND in the germline V gene (reference sequence). J gave up 2 bases and V 6 bases, and 6 bases lay outside the gene matches. This CDR3 comprises 15 residues. As DNA, the CDR3 is TGTGCCAGTAGGGAACTAGCGAGTAACACCGGGGAGCTGTTTTTT. Translating it yields CASRELASNTGELFF.

This clone was recorded a few times. The rearrangement links TRBV19 to TRBJ2-2; TRBD2 might be the D (6 bases). The CDR3 sequence is 14 residues long. V lost 5 bases and J lost 3, with 10 bases in between. CDR1 is LNHDA and CDR2 is SQIVND in the germline V gene (reference sequence). CDR3 in DNA: TGTGCCAGTAGTCCGACTAGATACACCGGGGAGCTGTTTTTT. This codes for CASSPTRYTGELFF.

The chain is built from TRBV10-1 and TRBJ2-5; D remains ambiguous. V lost 5 bases and J 7 bases, leaving 8 bases between the germline ends. This CDR3 region has 11 residues. Looked up from germline, CDR1 is WNHNN and CDR2 is SYGVQD (reference sequence). CDR3 amino acids: CASSPPGTQYF. The CDR3 DNA reads as TGCGCCAGCAGTCCCCCGGGGACCCAGTACTTC.

By share of the sample, this clone is large. The J gene is TRBJ1-6, the V gene TRBV7-2; TRBD1 might be the D (5 bases). V was cut by 3 bases and J by 6 bases, with 15 bases left in between. The CDR3 is 16 residues long. The germline V gene encodes CDR1 SGHTA and CDR2 FQGNSA. The CDR3 region is CASSFSGLDLNSPLHF. CDR3 DNA: TGTGCCAGCAGCTTCTCAGGGCTTGACCTTAATTCACCCCTCCACTTT.

The chain uses TRBV6-5 and TRBJ1-6; 10 bases are shared with TRBD1. V lost 6 bases and J lost 7; bases outside the gene matches: 0. Per germline, CDR1 MNHEY and CDR2 SVGAGI. The CDR3 spans 13 residues. CDR3 amino acids: CASRDRGNSPLHF. Written as DNA, the CDR3 is TGTGCCAGCAGGGACAGGGGGAATTCACCCCTCCACTTT.